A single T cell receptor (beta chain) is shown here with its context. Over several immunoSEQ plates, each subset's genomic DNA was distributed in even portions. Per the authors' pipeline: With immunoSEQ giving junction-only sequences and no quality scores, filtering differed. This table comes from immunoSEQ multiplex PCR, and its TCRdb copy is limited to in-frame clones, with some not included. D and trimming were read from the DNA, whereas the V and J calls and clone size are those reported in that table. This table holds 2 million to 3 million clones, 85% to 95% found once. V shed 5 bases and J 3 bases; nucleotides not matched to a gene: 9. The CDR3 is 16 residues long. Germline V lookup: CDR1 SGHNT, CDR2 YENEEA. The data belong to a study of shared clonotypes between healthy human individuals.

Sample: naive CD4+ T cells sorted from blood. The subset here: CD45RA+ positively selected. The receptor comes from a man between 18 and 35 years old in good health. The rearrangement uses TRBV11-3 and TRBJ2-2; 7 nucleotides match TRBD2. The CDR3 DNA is TGTGCCAGCAGCCCGGGTGGGGCGGGAGACACCGGGGAGCTGTTTTTT. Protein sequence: CASSPGGAGDTGELFF. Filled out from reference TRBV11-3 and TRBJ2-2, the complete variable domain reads EAGVVQSPRYKIIEKKQPVAFWCNPISGHNTLYWYLQNLGQGPELLIRYENEEAVDDSQLPKDRFSAERLKGVDSTLKIQPAELGDSAVYLCASSPGGAGDTGELFFGEGSRLTVL.